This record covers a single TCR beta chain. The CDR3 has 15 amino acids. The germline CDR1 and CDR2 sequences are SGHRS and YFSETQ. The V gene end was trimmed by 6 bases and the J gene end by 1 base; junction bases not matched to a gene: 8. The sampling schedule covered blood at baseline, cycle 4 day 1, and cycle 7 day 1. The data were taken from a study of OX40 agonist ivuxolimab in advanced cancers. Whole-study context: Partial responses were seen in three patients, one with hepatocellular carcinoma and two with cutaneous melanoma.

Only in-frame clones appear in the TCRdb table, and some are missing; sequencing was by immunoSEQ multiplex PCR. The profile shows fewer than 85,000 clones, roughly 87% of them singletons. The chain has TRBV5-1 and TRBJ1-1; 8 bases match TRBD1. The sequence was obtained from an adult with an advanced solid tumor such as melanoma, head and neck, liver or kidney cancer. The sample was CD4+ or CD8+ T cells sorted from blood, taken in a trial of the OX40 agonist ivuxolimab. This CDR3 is CASTSGGGENTEAFF. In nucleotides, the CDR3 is TGCGCCAGCACTTCAGGGGGCGGAGAGAACACTGAAGCTTTCTTT.